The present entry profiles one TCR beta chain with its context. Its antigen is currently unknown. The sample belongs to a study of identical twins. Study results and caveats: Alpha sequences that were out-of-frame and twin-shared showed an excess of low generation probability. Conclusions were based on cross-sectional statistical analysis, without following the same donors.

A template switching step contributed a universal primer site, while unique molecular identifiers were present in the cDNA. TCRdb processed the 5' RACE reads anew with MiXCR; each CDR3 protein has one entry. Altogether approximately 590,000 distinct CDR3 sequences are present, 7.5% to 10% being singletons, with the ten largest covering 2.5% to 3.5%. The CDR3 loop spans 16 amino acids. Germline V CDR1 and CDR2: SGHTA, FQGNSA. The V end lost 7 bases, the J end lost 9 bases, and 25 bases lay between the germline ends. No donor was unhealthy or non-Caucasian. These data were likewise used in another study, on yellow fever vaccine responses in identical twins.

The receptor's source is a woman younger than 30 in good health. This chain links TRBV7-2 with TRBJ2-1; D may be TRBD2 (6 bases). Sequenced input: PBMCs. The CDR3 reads CASILGVTGAGGEQFF. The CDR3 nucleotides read TGTGCCAGCATTTTAGGGGTTACGGGAGCGGGCGGTGAGCAGTTCTTC.